The rows below give T cell receptor beta chains drawn from one sample of a study of regulatory T cells in long-lasting Graves disease. TCRdb processed the multiplex PCR reads anew with MiXCR; each CDR3 protein has one entry. This table has hundreds of thousands of distinct CDR3 sequences, roughly a sixth appearing once. The sample consisted of peripheral blood mononuclear cells (PBMCs), taken at new diagnosis, from a patient treated with antithyroid drugs. These receptors all stem from a female donor with Graves disease. The CDR3 runs from the conserved cysteine through the conserved F or W. The D gene is left open where the match is weak. The size field is filled for only some rows; it gives once, few, many or a size class.

d_call: NA; clone_size: NA; j_call: TRBJ2-2; v_call: TRBV6-1; cdr3_nt: TGTGCCAGCAGTGAAACTAGCAATACCGGGGAGCTGTTTTTT; cdr3_aa: CASSETSNTGELFF
d_call: NA; clone_size: many; j_call: TRBJ2-7; v_call: TRBV2; cdr3_nt: TGTGCCAGCAGTGGAGGGACAACCAGTTACTACGAGCAGTACTTC; cdr3_aa: CASSGGTTSYYEQYF
d_call: TRBD2; clone_size: NA; j_call: TRBJ2-1; v_call: TRBV19; cdr3_nt: TGTGCCAGTAGTGTTTTGACTAGCTTTTCCTACAATGAGCAGTTCTTC; cdr3_aa: CASSVLTSFSYNEQFF
d_call: NA; clone_size: many; j_call: TRBJ2-7; v_call: TRBV2; cdr3_nt: TGTGCCAGCAGTGTCAGGACTCAACAGGACGAGCAGTACTTC; cdr3_aa: CASSVRTQQDEQYF
d_call: NA; clone_size: NA; j_call: TRBJ1-2; v_call: TRBV6-9; cdr3_nt: TGTGCCAGCAGTTATCTTCGGGGGCTTGGCTACACCTTC; cdr3_aa: CASSYLRGLGYTF
d_call: TRBD2; clone_size: many; j_call: TRBJ2-5; v_call: TRBV12-3/TRBV12-4; cdr3_nt: TGTGCCAGCAGTTCCCCCTGGACTAGCGGCGGGAGGACCCAGTACTTC; cdr3_aa: CASSSPWTSGGRTQYF
d_call: NA; clone_size: many; j_call: TRBJ2-3; v_call: TRBV11-3; cdr3_nt: TGTGCCAGCAGCGGTAACTCAGATACGCAGTATTTT; cdr3_aa: CASSGNSDTQYF
d_call: NA; clone_size: many; j_call: TRBJ1-3; v_call: TRBV9; cdr3_nt: TGTGCCAGCAGCGGCATCCAGGTCCGCTCTGGAAACACCATATATTTT; cdr3_aa: CASSGIQVRSGNTIYF
d_call: NA; clone_size: many; j_call: TRBJ1-2; v_call: TRBV12-3/TRBV12-4; cdr3_nt: TGTGCCAGCAGTCTCGAATACTATGGCTACACCTTC; cdr3_aa: CASSLEYYGYTF
d_call: TRBD1; clone_size: many; j_call: TRBJ2-5; v_call: TRBV5-6; cdr3_nt: TGTGCCAGCAGCTTGGCCCCGACAGGGCAGGAGACCCAGTACTTC; cdr3_aa: CASSLAPTGQETQYF
d_call: NA; clone_size: NA; j_call: TRBJ1-2; v_call: TRBV15; cdr3_nt: TGTGCCACCAGCAGCTCGGGAAAGGGAAACTATGACTACACCTTC; cdr3_aa: CATSSSGKGNYDYTF
d_call: NA; clone_size: NA; j_call: TRBJ2-7; v_call: TRBV7-2; cdr3_nt: TGTGCCAGCAGCTTTGGGGGGACCTCCTACGAGCAGTACTTC; cdr3_aa: CASSFGGTSYEQYF
d_call: NA; clone_size: NA; j_call: TRBJ1-4; v_call: TRBV19; cdr3_nt: TGTGCCAGTAGTTTTAACAGGGATAAACTGTTTTTT; cdr3_aa: CASSFNRDKLFF
d_call: TRBD1; clone_size: many; j_call: TRBJ2-3; v_call: TRBV30; cdr3_nt: TGTGCCTGGAGTGTTCCCGACAGGGGCACAGATACGCAGTATTTT; cdr3_aa: CAWSVPDRGTDTQYF
d_call: NA; clone_size: many; j_call: TRBJ2-7; v_call: TRBV7-9; cdr3_nt: TGTGCCAGCAGCCTCCCCGGGATCTACGAGCAGTACTTC; cdr3_aa: CASSLPGIYEQYF
d_call: NA; clone_size: NA; j_call: TRBJ2-5; v_call: TRBV12-3/TRBV12-4; cdr3_nt: TGTGCCAGCAGGCAACGGGGAAGTAAAGAGACCCAGTACTTC; cdr3_aa: CASRQRGSKETQYF
d_call: NA; clone_size: many; j_call: TRBJ2-7; v_call: TRBV30; cdr3_nt: TGTGCCTGGAGTGACAACAATATCTTATCCTACGAGCAGTACTTC; cdr3_aa: CAWSDNNILSYEQYF
d_call: TRBD1; clone_size: few; j_call: TRBJ2-7; v_call: TRBV19; cdr3_nt: TGTGCCAGTAGTATCTGGACAGGGTTCGACGAGCAGTACTTC; cdr3_aa: CASSIWTGFDEQYF
d_call: NA; clone_size: many; j_call: TRBJ2-7; v_call: TRBV11-2; cdr3_nt: TGTGCCAGCAGCTTAGTGGGGGGAAGCTCCTACGAGCAGTACTTC; cdr3_aa: CASSLVGGSSYEQYF
d_call: TRBD2; clone_size: many; j_call: TRBJ2-7; v_call: TRBV30; cdr3_nt: TGTGCCTGGAGGTCGTGGCGGGGGGTTGAGCAGTACTTC; cdr3_aa: CAWRSWRGVEQYF
d_call: NA; clone_size: once; j_call: TRBJ2-1; v_call: TRBV2; cdr3_nt: TGTGCCAGCAGTGAACTAAGGGGCCACAATGAGCAGTTCTTC; cdr3_aa: CASSELRGHNEQFF
d_call: NA; clone_size: many; j_call: TRBJ2-2; v_call: TRBV10-3; cdr3_nt: TGTGCCATCAGGCCCGGACGGGGCGCGAACACCGGGGAGCTGTTTTTT; cdr3_aa: CAIRPGRGANTGELFF
d_call: NA; clone_size: many; j_call: TRBJ2-3; v_call: TRBV20-1; cdr3_nt: TGCAGTGCTAGAGATCCTGTAATAGCAGTAGATACGCAGTATTTT; cdr3_aa: CSARDPVIAVDTQYF
d_call: NA; clone_size: NA; j_call: TRBJ1-5; v_call: TRBV4-2; cdr3_nt: TGTGCCAGCAGCCAAGATAAGGGGGGGCGCAATCAGCCCCAGCATTTT; cdr3_aa: CASSQDKGGRNQPQHF
d_call: NA; clone_size: NA; j_call: TRBJ2-7; v_call: TRBV20-1; cdr3_nt: TGCAGTGCTAGCCATCGGGCCATAAAGGATGAGCAGTACTTC; cdr3_aa: CSASHRAIKDEQYF
d_call: TRBD1; clone_size: NA; j_call: TRBJ2-5; v_call: TRBV7-2; cdr3_nt: TGTGCCAGCAGCTCCCCGGGACAGGGGCCCCAAGAGACCCAGTACTTC; cdr3_aa: CASSSPGQGPQETQYF
d_call: NA; clone_size: NA; j_call: TRBJ2-7; v_call: TRBV28; cdr3_nt: TGTGCCAGCAGTAAGGGGGGCGGGATTTCCAACTACGAGCAGTACTTC; cdr3_aa: CASSKGGGISNYEQYF
d_call: TRBD2; clone_size: many; j_call: TRBJ2-3; v_call: TRBV14; cdr3_nt: TGTGCCAGCAGCGCCCTAGGCCTAGCGGGAGATACGCAGTATTTT; cdr3_aa: CASSALGLAGDTQYF
d_call: NA; clone_size: many; j_call: TRBJ1-1; v_call: TRBV19; cdr3_nt: TGTGCCAGTAGCAAGGGGTGGAACACTGAAGCTTTCTTT; cdr3_aa: CASSKGWNTEAFF
d_call: NA; clone_size: few; j_call: TRBJ2-7; v_call: TRBV7-8; cdr3_nt: TGTGCCAGCAGCTACCGACAGAGCTCCTACGAGCAGTACTTC; cdr3_aa: CASSYRQSSYEQYF
d_call: NA; clone_size: many; j_call: TRBJ1-2; v_call: TRBV7-9; cdr3_nt: TGTGCCAGCAGCCGAAACGACAGGACCTATGGCTACACCTTC; cdr3_aa: CASSRNDRTYGYTF
d_call: NA; clone_size: few; j_call: TRBJ2-5; v_call: TRBV11-2; cdr3_nt: TGTGCCAGCAGCTTAGAGGGACTCATTCAAGAGACCCAGTACTTC; cdr3_aa: CASSLEGLIQETQYF
d_call: NA; clone_size: NA; j_call: TRBJ1-6; v_call: TRBV3-1; cdr3_nt: TGTGCCAGCAGCCAAGCTCGTCCGCCCCTCCACTTT; cdr3_aa: CASSQARPPLHF
d_call: TRBD2; clone_size: NA; j_call: TRBJ2-3; v_call: TRBV29-1; cdr3_nt: TGCAGCGCCCATAGCGGGAGGGCCTTAGATACGCAGTATTTT; cdr3_aa: CSAHSGRALDTQYF
d_call: TRBD2; clone_size: NA; j_call: TRBJ2-1; v_call: TRBV29-1; cdr3_nt: TGCAGCGTTGAAGGACTAGCGGCTAACTACAATGAGCAGTTCTTC; cdr3_aa: CSVEGLAANYNEQFF
d_call: NA; clone_size: NA; j_call: TRBJ2-5; v_call: TRBV5-1; cdr3_nt: TGCGCCAGCAGCTTCATGGGGTCTTCGTACCAAGAGACCCAGTACTTC; cdr3_aa: CASSFMGSSYQETQYF
d_call: TRBD2; clone_size: many; j_call: TRBJ2-3; v_call: TRBV10-3; cdr3_nt: TGTGCCATCAGTATTCTAGCGGCTAGCACAGATACGCAGTATTTT; cdr3_aa: CAISILAASTDTQYF
d_call: NA; clone_size: many; j_call: TRBJ2-3; v_call: TRBV7-2; cdr3_nt: TGTGCCAGCAGCCCTCCGGGGGCAGATACGCAGTATTTT; cdr3_aa: CASSPPGADTQYF
d_call: NA; clone_size: few; j_call: TRBJ2-1; v_call: TRBV5-1; cdr3_nt: TGCGCCAGCGGGAGTGGCACTTACAATGAGCAGTTCTTC; cdr3_aa: CASGSGTYNEQFF
d_call: TRBD2; clone_size: many; j_call: TRBJ2-1; v_call: TRBV7-9; cdr3_nt: TGTGCCAGCAGCCTTTGGCGGGAGTTCCCCTACAATGAGCAGTTCTTC; cdr3_aa: CASSLWREFPYNEQFF
d_call: NA; clone_size: many; j_call: TRBJ1-5; v_call: TRBV19; cdr3_nt: TGTGCCAGTAGCCTCGTGGGAGGGAGCAATCAGCCCCAGCATTTT; cdr3_aa: CASSLVGGSNQPQHF
d_call: TRBD2; clone_size: many; j_call: TRBJ2-5; v_call: TRBV24-1; cdr3_nt: TGTGCCACCAGTGATCCCGGACTAGCGGGAGATTCCCTAGAGACCCAGTACTTC; cdr3_aa: CATSDPGLAGDSLETQYF
d_call: NA; clone_size: many; j_call: TRBJ1-5; v_call: TRBV20-1; cdr3_nt: TGCAGTGCTAGTCCCCCCGACAGCTCCCATGATCAGCCCCAGCATTTT; cdr3_aa: CSASPPDSSHDQPQHF
d_call: TRBD1; clone_size: many; j_call: TRBJ2-2; v_call: TRBV6-1; cdr3_nt: TGTGCCAGCAGACCAGGAGGGGGACAGGATAACACCGGGGAGCTGTTTTTT; cdr3_aa: CASRPGGGQDNTGELFF
d_call: NA; clone_size: many; j_call: TRBJ1-3; v_call: TRBV3-1; cdr3_nt: TGTGCCAGCAGCCAGAGCCGGGACTTTGGAAACACCATATATTTT; cdr3_aa: CASSQSRDFGNTIYF
d_call: TRBD1; clone_size: many; j_call: TRBJ2-7; v_call: TRBV28; cdr3_nt: TGTGCCAGCAGTTGGACAGGGGACCACGAGCAGTACTTC; cdr3_aa: CASSWTGDHEQYF
d_call: NA; clone_size: few; j_call: TRBJ2-5; v_call: TRBV29-1; cdr3_nt: TGCAGCGTAGCCTTAAGGGGAGAGACCCAGTACTTC; cdr3_aa: CSVALRGETQYF
d_call: TRBD2; clone_size: many; j_call: TRBJ2-7; v_call: TRBV29-1; cdr3_nt: TGCAGCACCCTAGCGGGGGGCTACGAGCAGTACTTC; cdr3_aa: CSTLAGGYEQYF
d_call: NA; clone_size: many; j_call: TRBJ1-2; v_call: TRBV4-1; cdr3_nt: TGCGCCAGCAGTCTGAGACCCCCGGGACTCACGAATAACTATGGCTACACCTTC; cdr3_aa: CASSLRPPGLTNNYGYTF
d_call: TRBD2; clone_size: many; j_call: TRBJ2-3; v_call: TRBV6-5; cdr3_nt: TGTGCCAGCAGTTATTCGACTAGCGGCAACACAGATACGCAGTATTTT; cdr3_aa: CASSYSTSGNTDTQYF
d_call: NA; clone_size: many; j_call: TRBJ1-1; v_call: TRBV4-1; cdr3_nt: TGCGCCAGCAGCCAAGTGGTGGTCAGGACGAACACTGAAGCTTTCTTT; cdr3_aa: CASSQVVVRTNTEAFF
d_call: NA; clone_size: NA; j_call: TRBJ2-2; v_call: TRBV30; cdr3_nt: TGTGCCTGGTCCCCCAGCGGGTTCGCCGGGGAGCTGTTTTTT; cdr3_aa: CAWSPSGFAGELFF
d_call: TRBD1; clone_size: NA; j_call: TRBJ1-4; v_call: TRBV10-3; cdr3_nt: TGTGCCATCAGAAAACAGGGGGAAGGAGAAAAACTGTTTTTT; cdr3_aa: CAIRKQGEGEKLFF
d_call: NA; clone_size: many; j_call: TRBJ2-5; v_call: TRBV7-8; cdr3_nt: TGTGCCAGCGCGGCCTGGGGAGGAGAGACCCAGTACTTC; cdr3_aa: CASAAWGGETQYF
d_call: TRBD2; clone_size: NA; j_call: TRBJ2-1; v_call: TRBV15; cdr3_nt: TGTGCCACCAGCAGTGGAAGCGGGGCCTACAATGAGCAGTTCTTC; cdr3_aa: CATSSGSGAYNEQFF
d_call: TRBD2; clone_size: many; j_call: TRBJ2-7; v_call: TRBV7-2; cdr3_nt: TGTGCCAGCAGCTTCGCCGGGACTAGGTCCTACGAGCAGTACTTC; cdr3_aa: CASSFAGTRSYEQYF
d_call: TRBD2; clone_size: NA; j_call: TRBJ2-7; v_call: TRBV5-6; cdr3_nt: TGTGCCAGCAGCCCCTCAGCGGGGGATACCTACGAGCAGTACTTC; cdr3_aa: CASSPSAGDTYEQYF
d_call: NA; clone_size: many; j_call: TRBJ2-3; v_call: TRBV24-1; cdr3_nt: TGTGCCACCAGTGATCCCAGGGAGAGCACAGATACGCAGTATTTT; cdr3_aa: CATSDPRESTDTQYF